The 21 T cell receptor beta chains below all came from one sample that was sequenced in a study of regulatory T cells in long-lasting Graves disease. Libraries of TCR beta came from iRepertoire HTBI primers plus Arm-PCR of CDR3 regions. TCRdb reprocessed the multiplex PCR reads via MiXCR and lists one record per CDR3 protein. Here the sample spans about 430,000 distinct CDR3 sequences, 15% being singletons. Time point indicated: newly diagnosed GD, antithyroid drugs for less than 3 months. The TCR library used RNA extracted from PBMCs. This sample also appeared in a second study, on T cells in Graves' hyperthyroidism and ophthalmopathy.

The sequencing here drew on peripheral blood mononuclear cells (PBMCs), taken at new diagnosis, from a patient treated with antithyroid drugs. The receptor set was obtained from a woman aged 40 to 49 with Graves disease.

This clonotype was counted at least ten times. CDR3 loop: CASSLGQGAGNQPQHF. The CDR3 DNA sequence: TGTGCCAGCAGCCTCGGACAGGGGGCAGGCAATCAGCCCCAGCATTTT. The J gene is TRBJ1-5, the V gene TRBV27; 11 bases match TRBD1. The CDR3 is made up of 16 amino acids. The V gene's germline CDR1 is MNHEY and CDR2 SMNVEV (reference sequence). With V trimmed by 6 bases and J by 2 bases, 6 bases remained unmatched.

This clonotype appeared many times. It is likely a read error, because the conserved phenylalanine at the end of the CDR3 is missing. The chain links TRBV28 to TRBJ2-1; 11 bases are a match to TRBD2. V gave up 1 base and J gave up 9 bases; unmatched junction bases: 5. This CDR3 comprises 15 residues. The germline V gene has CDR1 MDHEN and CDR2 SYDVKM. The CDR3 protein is CASSLYTSGRSEQFL. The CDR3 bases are TGTGCCAGCAGTTTATACACTAGCGGGAGATCTGAGCAGTTCCTC.

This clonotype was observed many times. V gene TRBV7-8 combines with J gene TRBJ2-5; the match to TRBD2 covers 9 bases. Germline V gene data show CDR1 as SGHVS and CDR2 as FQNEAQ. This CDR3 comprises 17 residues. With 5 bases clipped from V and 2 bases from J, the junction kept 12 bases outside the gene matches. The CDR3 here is CASSPRIRLAEQETQYF. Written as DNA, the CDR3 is TGTGCCAGCAGCCCGCGTATTAGACTAGCGGAACAAGAGACCCAGTACTTC.

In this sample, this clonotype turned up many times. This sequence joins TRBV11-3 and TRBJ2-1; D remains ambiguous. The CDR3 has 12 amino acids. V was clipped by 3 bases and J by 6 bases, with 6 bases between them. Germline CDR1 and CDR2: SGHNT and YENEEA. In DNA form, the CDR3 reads TGTGCCAGCAGCTTGTCGATCAATGAGCAGTTCTTC. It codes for CASSLSINEQFF.

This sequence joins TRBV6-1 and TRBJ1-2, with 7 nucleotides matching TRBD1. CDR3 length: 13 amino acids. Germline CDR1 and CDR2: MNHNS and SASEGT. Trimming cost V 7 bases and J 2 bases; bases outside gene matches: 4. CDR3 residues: CASNQGQNYGYTF. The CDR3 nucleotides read TGTGCCAGCAACCAGGGACAGAACTATGGCTACACCTTC.

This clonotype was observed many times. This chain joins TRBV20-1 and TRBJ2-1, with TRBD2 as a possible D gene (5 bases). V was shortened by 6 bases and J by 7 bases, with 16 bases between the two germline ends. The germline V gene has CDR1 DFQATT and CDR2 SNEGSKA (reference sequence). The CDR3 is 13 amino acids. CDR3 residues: CSASRVSGNEQFF. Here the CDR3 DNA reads TGCAGTGCCTCTAGGGTATCGGGGAATGAGCAGTTCTTC.

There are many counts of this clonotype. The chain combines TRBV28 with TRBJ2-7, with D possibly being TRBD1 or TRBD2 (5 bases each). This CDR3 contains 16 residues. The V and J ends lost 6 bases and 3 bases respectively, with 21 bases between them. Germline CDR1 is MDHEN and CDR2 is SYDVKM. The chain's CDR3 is CASSFESGRGYYEQYF. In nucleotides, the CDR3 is TGTGCCAGCAGCTTCGAATCGGGACGGGGATACTACGAGCAGTACTTC.

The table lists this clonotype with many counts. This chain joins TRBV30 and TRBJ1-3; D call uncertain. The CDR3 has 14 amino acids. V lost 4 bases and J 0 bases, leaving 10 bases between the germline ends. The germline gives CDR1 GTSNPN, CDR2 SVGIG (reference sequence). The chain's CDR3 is CAWTPDFSGNTIYF. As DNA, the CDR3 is TGTGCCTGGACCCCGGACTTCTCTGGAAACACCATATATTTT.

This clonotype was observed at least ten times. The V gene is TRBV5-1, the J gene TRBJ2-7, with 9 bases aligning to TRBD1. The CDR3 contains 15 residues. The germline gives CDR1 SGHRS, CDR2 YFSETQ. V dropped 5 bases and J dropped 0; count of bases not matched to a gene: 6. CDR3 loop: CASRGGQGPSYEQYF. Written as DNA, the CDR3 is TGCGCCAGCAGGGGTGGACAGGGGCCCTCCTACGAGCAGTACTTC.

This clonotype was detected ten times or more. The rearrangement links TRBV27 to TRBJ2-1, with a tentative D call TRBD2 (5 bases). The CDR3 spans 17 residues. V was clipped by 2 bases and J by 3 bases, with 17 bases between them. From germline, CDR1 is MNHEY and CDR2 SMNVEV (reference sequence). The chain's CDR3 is CASSLVPGVISYNEQFF. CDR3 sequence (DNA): TGTGCCAGCAGTTTAGTCCCCGGGGTAATTAGCTACAATGAGCAGTTCTTC.

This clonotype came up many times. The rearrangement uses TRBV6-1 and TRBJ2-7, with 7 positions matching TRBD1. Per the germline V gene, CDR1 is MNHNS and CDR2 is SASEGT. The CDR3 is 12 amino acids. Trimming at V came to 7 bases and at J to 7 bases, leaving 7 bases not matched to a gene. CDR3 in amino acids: CASIGQAGEQYF. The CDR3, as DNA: TGTGCCAGCATCGGACAGGCCGGGGAGCAGTACTTC.

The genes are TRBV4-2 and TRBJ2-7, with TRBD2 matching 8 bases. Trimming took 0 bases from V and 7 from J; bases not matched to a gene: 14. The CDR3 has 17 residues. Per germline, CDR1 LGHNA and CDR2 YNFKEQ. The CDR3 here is CASSQDPIGAGVGEQYF. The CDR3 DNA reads TGTGCCAGCAGCCAAGATCCTATCGGAGCGGGAGTGGGGGAGCAGTACTTC.

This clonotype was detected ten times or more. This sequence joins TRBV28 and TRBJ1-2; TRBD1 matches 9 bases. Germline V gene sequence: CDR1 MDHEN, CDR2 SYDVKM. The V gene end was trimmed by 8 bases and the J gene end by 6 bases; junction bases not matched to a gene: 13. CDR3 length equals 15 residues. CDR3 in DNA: TGTGCCAGCCAATCATCCGGGACAGGGATAGATGGCTACACCTTC. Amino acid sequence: CASQSSGTGIDGYTF.

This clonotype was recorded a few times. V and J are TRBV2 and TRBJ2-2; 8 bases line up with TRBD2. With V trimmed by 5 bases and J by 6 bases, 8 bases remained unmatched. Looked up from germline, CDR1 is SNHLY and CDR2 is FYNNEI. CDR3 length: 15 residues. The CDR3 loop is CASSWDTGGAGELFF. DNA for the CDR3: TGTGCCAGCAGTTGGGATACGGGGGGGGCCGGGGAGCTGTTTTTT.

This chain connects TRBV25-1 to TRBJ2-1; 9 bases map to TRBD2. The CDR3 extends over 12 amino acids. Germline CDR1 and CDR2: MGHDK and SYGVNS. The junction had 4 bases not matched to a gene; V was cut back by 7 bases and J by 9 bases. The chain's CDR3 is CASKPAGGEQFF. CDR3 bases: TGTGCCAGCAAGCCAGCGGGAGGTGAGCAGTTCTTC.

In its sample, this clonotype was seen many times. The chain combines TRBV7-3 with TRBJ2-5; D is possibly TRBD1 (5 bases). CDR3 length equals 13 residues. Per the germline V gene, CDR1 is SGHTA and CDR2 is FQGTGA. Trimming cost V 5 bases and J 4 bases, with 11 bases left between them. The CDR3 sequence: CASSPTQGETQYF. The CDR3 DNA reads TGTGCCAGCAGCCCAACTCAGGGAGAGACCCAGTACTTC.

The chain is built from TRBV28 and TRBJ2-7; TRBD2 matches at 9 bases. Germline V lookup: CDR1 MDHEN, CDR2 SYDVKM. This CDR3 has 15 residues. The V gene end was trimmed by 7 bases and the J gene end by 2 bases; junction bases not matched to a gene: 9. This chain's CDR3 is CASTIRLAAPYEQYF. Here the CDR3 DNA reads TGTGCCAGCACAATTCGACTAGCGGCCCCCTACGAGCAGTACTTC.

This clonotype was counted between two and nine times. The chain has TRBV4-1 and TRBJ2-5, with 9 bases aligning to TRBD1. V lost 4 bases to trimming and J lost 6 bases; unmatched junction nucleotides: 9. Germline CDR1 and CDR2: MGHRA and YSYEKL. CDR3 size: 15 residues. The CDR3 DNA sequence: TGCGCCAGCAGCCGCACAACAGGGGGCACGAAGACCCAGTACTTC. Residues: CASSRTTGGTKTQYF.

The CDR3: CASSHRDSPLEQFF. The CDR3 nucleotides read TGTGCCAGCAGCCACCGGGACTCACCTCTGGAGCAGTTCTTC. The V gene is TRBV7-9, the J gene TRBJ2-1; a possible D gene is TRBD2 (6 bases). Deletions cut 5 bases from V and 10 bases from J, with 18 bases between. The V gene's germline CDR1 is SEHNR and CDR2 FQNEAQ (reference sequence). The CDR3 has 14 residues.

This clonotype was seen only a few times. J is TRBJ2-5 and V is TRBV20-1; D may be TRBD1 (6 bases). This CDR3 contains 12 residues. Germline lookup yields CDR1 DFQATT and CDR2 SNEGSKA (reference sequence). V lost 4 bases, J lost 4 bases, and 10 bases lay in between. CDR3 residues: CSANRVGETQYF. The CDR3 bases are TGCAGTGCTAACAGGGTTGGAGAGACCCAGTACTTC.

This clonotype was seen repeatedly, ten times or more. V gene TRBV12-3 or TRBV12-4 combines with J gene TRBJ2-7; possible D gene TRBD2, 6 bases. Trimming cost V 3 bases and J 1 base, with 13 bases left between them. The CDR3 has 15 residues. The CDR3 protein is CASSLAGLVSYEQYF. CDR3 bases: TGTGCCAGCAGTTTGGCGGGACTGGTATCCTACGAGCAGTACTTC.